Listed below are T cell receptor beta chains from one sample, sequenced in a study of T cell changes during pregnancy in multiple sclerosis. The repertoire was sequenced with immunoSEQ multiplex PCR; TCRdb's copy has only in-frame clones and lacks some. Here the sample spans tens of thousands of clones, about 91% being singletons. The starting material was CD4+ T cells from peripheral blood mononuclear cells, obtained after pregnancy. The receptors stem from a female donor with multiple sclerosis, enrolled in a pregnancy study. Each CDR3 is given with its conserved first and last residue. D genes are given only for firm matches. Clone size is not always given. Where it is, it says once, few, many or a class for expanded clones.

V gene	clone size	D gene	J gene	CDR3 protein	CDR3 DNA
TRBV7-8	-	-	TRBJ1-1	CASSLQENTEAFF	TGTGCCAGCAGCTTACAGGAGAACACTGAAGCTTTCTTT
TRBV7-9	-	TRBD2	TRBJ2-3	CASNQGLAGTDTQYF	TGTGCCAGCAACCAGGGACTAGCGGGCACAGATACGCAGTATTTT
TRBV7-8	-	TRBD1	TRBJ2-7	CASSFDRGAHYEQYF	TGTGCCAGCAGCTTTGACAGGGGTGCCCACTACGAGCAGTACTTC
TRBV2	-	TRBD1	TRBJ1-5	CACGTGYNQPQHF	TGTGCCTGCGGGACAGGGTACAATCAGCCCCAGCATTTT
TRBV11-2	-	-	TRBJ2-2	CASSPRGDRTGELFF	TGTGCCAGCAGCCCGCGCGGCGACAGGACCGGGGAGCTGTTTTTT
TRBV6-1	-	-	TRBJ1-6	CASSGEGNSPLHF	TGTGCCAGCAGTGGCGAGGGTAATTCACCCCTCCACTTT
TRBV18	-	TRBD1	TRBJ1-5	CASSYRGPYSNQPQHF	TGTGCCAGCTCATACAGGGGCCCCTATAGCAATCAGCCCCAGCATTTT
TRBV6-5	-	TRBD2	TRBJ2-7	CASSGLAGAEQYF	TGTGCCAGCAGTGGACTAGCGGGAGCAGAGCAGTACTTC
TRBV7-2	-	TRBD1	TRBJ1-5	CASSPRDRGINQPQHF	TGTGCCAGCAGCCCGAGGGACAGAGGTATCAATCAGCCCCAGCATTTT
TRBV6-1	few	-	TRBJ1-1	CASSRTGTEAFF	TGTGCCAGCAGTCGGACGGGGACTGAAGCTTTCTTT
TRBV27	-	TRBD2	TRBJ2-1	CASSLRLAGVRNEQFF	TGTGCCAGCAGTTTGCGCTTAGCGGGAGTGAGGAATGAGCAGTTCTTC
TRBV9	-	-	TRBJ1-2	CASSGGDYGYTF	TGTGCCAGCAGCGGGGGGGACTATGGCTACACCTTC
TRBV9	-	TRBD2	TRBJ2-3	CASSASPLAGGPDLEKDTQYF	TGTGCCAGCAGCGCCTCACCTTTAGCGGGGGGGCCGGATTTAGAAAAGGATACGCAGTATTTT
TRBV4-3	-	TRBD2	TRBJ2-3	CASSQGLAGGGTDTQYF	TGCGCCAGCAGCCAAGGACTAGCGGGAGGGGGCACAGATACGCAGTATTTT
TRBV4-1	-	-	TRBJ1-1	CASSHDGQNTEAFF	TGCGCCAGCAGCCATGACGGACAGAACACTGAAGCTTTCTTT
TRBV9	-	-	TRBJ2-3	CASSVAGAVWDTQYF	TGTGCCAGCAGCGTAGCGGGAGCAGTCTGGGATACGCAGTATTTT
TRBV7-3	-	TRBD2	TRBJ2-1	CASSLTRGGSTEQFF	TGTGCCAGCAGCTTAACACGGGGGGGTAGTACTGAGCAGTTCTTC
TRBV19	-	TRBD1	TRBJ2-7	CASSITGGTYEQYF	TGTGCCAGTAGTATTACAGGGGGAACCTACGAGCAGTACTTC
TRBV13	once	TRBD1	TRBJ2-7	CASSSGTGGVSYEQYF	TGTGCCAGCAGCTCGGGGACAGGAGGAGTTTCCTACGAGCAGTACTTC
TRBV7-8	-	TRBD1	TRBJ2-7	CASRGTRDRMHEQYF	TGTGCCAGCAGGGGTACCCGGGACAGGATGCACGAGCAGTACTTC
TRBV2	-	TRBD1	TRBJ2-2	CATGQGGNTGELFF	TGTGCCACAGGACAGGGGGGAAACACCGGGGAGCTGTTTTTT
TRBV18	-	-	TRBJ1-2	CASSQRGGGYTF	TGTGCCAGCTCACAAAGGGGAGGAGGCTACACCTTC
TRBV14	once	TRBD2	TRBJ2-5	CASSRLAGQETQYF	TGTGCCAGCAGTCGACTAGCGGGGCAAGAGACCCAGTACTTC
TRBV7-2	-	TRBD2	TRBJ2-2	CASSQRGGGTGELFF	TGTGCCAGCAGCCAGCGGGGGGGCGGGACCGGGGAGCTGTTTTTT
TRBV10-1	-	-	TRBJ2-3	CASSEGGPDTQYF	TGCGCCAGCAGTGAGGGGGGCCCAGATACGCAGTATTTT
TRBV28	-	-	TRBJ1-1	CASATGRNTEAFF	TGTGCCAGTGCGACAGGCCGGAACACTGAAGCTTTCTTT
TRBV4-1	-	-	TRBJ2-1	CASSQGLRIQQGNEQFF	TGCGCCAGCAGCCAAGGGCTAAGGATCCAACAGGGCAATGAGCAGTTCTTC
TRBV9	-	-	TRBJ1-3	CASSVAPSRRLKGNTIYF	TGTGCCAGCAGCGTAGCCCCGAGCCGGAGGCTCAAAGGAAACACCATATATTTT
TRBV5-5	-	-	TRBJ2-7	CASSLAREQYF	TGTGCCAGCAGCTTGGCTCGCGAGCAGTACTTC
TRBV19	-	-	TRBJ2-7	CASSISSYAYEQYF	TGTGCCAGTAGTATATCGTCCTACGCCTACGAGCAGTACTTC
TRBV7-8	-	-	TRBJ1-2	CASSQDSNYGYTF	TGTGCCAGCAGCCAAGACAGTAACTATGGCTACACCTTC
TRBV19	-	TRBD1	TRBJ1-2	CASRKTGEGYTF	TGTGCCAGTAGGAAGACAGGGGAAGGCTACACCTTC
TRBV10-1	-	-	TRBJ2-6	CASSETEESGANVLTF	TGCGCCAGCAGTGAAACGGAGGAATCTGGGGCCAACGTCCTGACTTTC
TRBV5-1	-	-	TRBJ1-2	CASSWPDGNYGYTF	TGCGCCAGCAGCTGGCCTGACGGGAACTATGGCTACACCTTC
TRBV18	-	TRBD2	TRBJ2-1	CASSPTGLADNEQFF	TGTGCCAGCTCACCAACGGGACTAGCGGACAATGAGCAGTTCTTC
TRBV6-1	-	-	TRBJ1-2	CASSDNTGNGYTF	TGTGCCAGCAGTGACAATACAGGGAACGGCTACACCTTC
TRBV30	-	-	TRBJ1-5	CAWSSGLNSNQPQHF	TGTGCCTGGAGTTCGGGACTGAATAGCAATCAGCCCCAGCATTTT
TRBV19	-	TRBD1	TRBJ1-5	CASSTGQNSNQPQHF	TGTGCCAGTAGTACGGGACAGAATAGCAATCAGCCCCAGCATTTT
TRBV4-1	-	-	TRBJ1-1	CASSQDPGVRAVKAFF	TGCGCCAGCAGCCAAGATCCAGGGGTCCGAGCAGTCAAAGCTTTCTTT
TRBV11-2	-	-	TRBJ2-7	CASSSTRGLTYEQYF	TGTGCCAGCAGCTCAACTCGCGGACTCACCTACGAGCAGTACTTC
TRBV27	-	-	TRBJ1-4	CASSFLSEGKLFF	TGTGCCAGCAGTTTTCTTTCGGAGGGAAAACTGTTTTTT
TRBV28	-	TRBD1	TRBJ1-1	CASRGDRSNTEAFF	TGTGCCAGCAGGGGGGACAGGAGTAACACTGAAGCTTTCTTT
TRBV27	-	-	TRBJ1-1	CASSQGTEAFF	TGTGCCAGCAGTCAGGGCACTGAAGCTTTCTTT
TRBV29-1	-	-	TRBJ1-2	CSVDPSYGYTF	TGCAGCGTTGATCCCAGCTATGGCTACACCTTC
TRBV30	-	-	TRBJ1-1	CAWSGQKTEAFF	TGTGCCTGGAGCGGACAGAAAACTGAAGCTTTCTTT
TRBV29-1	-	-	TRBJ2-3	CSVEASSADTQYF	TGCAGCGTTGAAGCAAGTAGTGCAGATACGCAGTATTTT
TRBV11-3	-	TRBD1	TRBJ2-2	CASSSDGQGAGELFF	TGTGCCAGCAGCTCTGACGGACAGGGGGCCGGGGAGCTGTTTTTT
TRBV9	-	-	TRBJ1-2	CASSVVPPTGGYTF	TGTGCCAGCAGCGTAGTACCCCCGACAGGCGGCTACACCTTC
TRBV11-1	-	TRBD2	TRBJ2-1	CASSIGLAGEVEQFF	TGTGCCAGCAGTATCGGACTAGCGGGAGAGGTAGAGCAGTTCTTC
TRBV4-2	-	TRBD1	TRBJ2-1	CASSQRTGSYNEQFF	TGTGCCAGCAGCCAAAGGACAGGGTCCTACAATGAGCAGTTCTTC
TRBV7-6	-	-	TRBJ1-1	CASSRELNTEAFF	TGTGCCAGCAGCCGAGAATTAAACACTGAAGCTTTCTTT
TRBV6-5	-	TRBD1	TRBJ2-7	CATLSTGVAEQYF	TGTGCCACCCTCAGTACAGGGGTGGCCGAGCAGTACTTC
TRBV18	-	TRBD2	TRBJ2-1	CASSPRGLAGNEQFF	TGTGCCAGCTCACCACGGGGACTAGCGGGCAATGAGCAGTTCTTC
TRBV7-9	-	-	TRBJ1-4	CASSLEGGRGEKLFF	TGTGCCAGCAGCTTGGAAGGGGGAAGGGGGGAAAAACTGTTTTTT
TRBV2	once	-	TRBJ2-4	CASNAGGNIQYF	TGTGCCAGCAATGCAGGGGGGAACATTCAGTACTTC